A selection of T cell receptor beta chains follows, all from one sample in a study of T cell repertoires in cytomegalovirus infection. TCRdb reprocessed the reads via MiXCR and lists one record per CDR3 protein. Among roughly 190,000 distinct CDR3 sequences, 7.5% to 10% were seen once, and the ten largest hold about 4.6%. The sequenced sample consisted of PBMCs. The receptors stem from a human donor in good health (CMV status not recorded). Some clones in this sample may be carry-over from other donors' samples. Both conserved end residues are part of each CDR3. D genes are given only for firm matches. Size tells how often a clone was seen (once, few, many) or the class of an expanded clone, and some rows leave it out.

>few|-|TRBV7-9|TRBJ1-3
CASSSKSSGNTIYF
TGTGCCAGCAGTTCGAAATCGTCTGGAAACACCATATATTTT
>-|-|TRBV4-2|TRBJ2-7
CASSQGTGTHPYELYF
TGTGCCAGCAGCCAGGGAACCGGGACTCACCCCTACGAGCTGTACTTC
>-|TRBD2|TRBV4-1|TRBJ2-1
CASSQVPGLAGNEQFF
TGCGCCAGCAGCCAAGTCCCGGGGCTAGCGGGTAATGAGCAGTTCTTC
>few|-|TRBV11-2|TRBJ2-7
CASSLARLAYEQYF
TGTGCCAGCAGCTTAGCTAGACTAGCCTACGAGCAGTACTTC
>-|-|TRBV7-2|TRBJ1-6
CASSTLNSPLHF
TGTGCCAGCAGCACCCTGAATTCACCCCTCCACTTC
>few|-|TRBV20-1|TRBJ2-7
CSAARSSYEQYF
TGCAGTGCCGCCAGGAGCTCCTACGAGCAGTACTTC
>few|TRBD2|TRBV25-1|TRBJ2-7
CASSVGGLAGGEQYF
TGTGCCAGCAGTGTCGGGGGACTAGCGGGAGGCGAGCAGTACTTC
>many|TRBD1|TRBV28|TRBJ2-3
CASLSTGGKNTQYF
TGTGCCAGCCTATCAACAGGGGGCAAAAATACGCAGTATTTT
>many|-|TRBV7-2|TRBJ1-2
CASSSQGGGYGYTF
TGTGCCAGCAGCTCGCAGGGTGGCGGGTATGGCTACACCTTC
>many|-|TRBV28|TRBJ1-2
CASSSPMSRDIGYGYTF
TGTGCCAGCAGTTCCCCTATGTCCAGGGATATTGGCTATGGCTACACCTTC
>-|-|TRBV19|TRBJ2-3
CASSDPGMATQYF
TGTGCCAGTAGTGATCCGGGAATGGCTACGCAGTATTTT
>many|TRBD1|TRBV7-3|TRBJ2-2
CASSPGQGAAGELFF
TGTGCCAGCAGCCCGGGACAGGGGGCGGCCGGGGAGCTGTTTTTT
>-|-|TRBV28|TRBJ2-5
CASSLAGISAQETQYF
TGTGCCAGCAGTCTAGCCGGGATAAGCGCACAAGAGACCCAGTACTTC
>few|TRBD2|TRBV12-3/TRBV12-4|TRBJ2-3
CASTSNGGLAFTDTQYF
TGTGCCAGCACCTCGAATGGGGGACTAGCCTTCACAGATACGCAGTATTTT
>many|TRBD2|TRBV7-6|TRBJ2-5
CASSAGRGATQYF
TGTGCCAGCAGCGCAGGGAGGGGCGCGACCCAGTACTTC
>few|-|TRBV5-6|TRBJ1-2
CASSVGARGYTF
TGTGCCAGCAGCGTGGGGGCGAGGGGCTACACCTTC
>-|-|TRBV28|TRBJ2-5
CASCAGQLKETQYF
TGTGCCAGCTGTGCCGGACAGTTAAAAGAGACCCAGTACTTC
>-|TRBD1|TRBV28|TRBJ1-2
CASSLDRAVGYTF
TGTGCCAGCAGCCTTGACAGGGCGGTTGGCTACACCTTC
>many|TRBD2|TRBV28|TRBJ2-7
CASSPRGGWGFEQYF
TGTGCCAGCAGTCCGCGGGGGGGGTGGGGTTTCGAGCAGTACTTC
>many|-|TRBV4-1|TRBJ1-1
CASSQVGGLGTEAFF
TGCGCCAGCAGCCAAGTAGGCGGCCTTGGGACTGAAGCTTTCTTT
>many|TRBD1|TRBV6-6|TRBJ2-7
CASSYSTGAGYEQYF
TGTGCCAGCAGTTACTCAACAGGGGCAGGCTACGAGCAGTACTTC
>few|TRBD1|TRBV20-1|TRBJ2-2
CSAQDRDRGNTGELFF
TGCAGTGCCCAAGACCGGGACAGGGGGAACACCGGGGAGCTGTTTTTT
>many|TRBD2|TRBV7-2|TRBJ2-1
CASSYDLAGGINEQFF
TGTGCCAGCAGCTACGACCTAGCGGGGGGGATTAATGAGCAGTTCTTC
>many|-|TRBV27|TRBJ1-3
CASSRRTPRSGNTIYF
TGTGCCAGCAGCCGAAGAACTCCCCGCTCTGGAAACACCATATATTTT
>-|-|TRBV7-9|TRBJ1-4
CASSLEQTNEKLFF
TGTGCCAGCAGCTTAGAACAGACTAATGAAAAACTGTTTTTT
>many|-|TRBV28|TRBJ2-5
CASSLRGKETQYF
TGTGCCAGCAGTTTGAGAGGGAAGGAGACCCAGTACTTC
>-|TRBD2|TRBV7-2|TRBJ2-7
CASSLGAGVDEQYF
TGTGCCAGCAGCTTAGGGGCGGGAGTCGACGAGCAGTACTTC
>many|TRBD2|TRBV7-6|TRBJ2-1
CASSLVARGGTNEQFF
TGTGCCAGCAGCTTAGTAGCGCGGGGGGGCACCAATGAGCAGTTCTTC
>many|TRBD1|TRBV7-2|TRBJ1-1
CASSLEDRVSFF
TGTGCCAGCAGCTTAGAGGACAGGGTGTCTTTCTTT
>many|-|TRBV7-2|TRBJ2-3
CASSFTPGTDTQYF
TGTGCCAGCAGCTTTACCCCTGGCACAGATACGCAGTATTTT
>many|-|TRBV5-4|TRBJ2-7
CASSSVASEQYF
TGTGCCAGCAGCTCCGTAGCTAGCGAGCAGTACTTC
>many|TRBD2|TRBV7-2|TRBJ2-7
CASSPSGTNSYEQYF
TGTGCCAGCAGCCCTTCCGGGACTAACTCCTACGAGCAGTACTTC
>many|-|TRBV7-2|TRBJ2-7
CASSLNRASPYEQYF
TGTGCCAGCAGCCTCAACAGGGCGTCCCCCTACGAGCAGTACTTC
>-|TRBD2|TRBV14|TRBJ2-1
CASSPRTSGLRSSYNEQFF
TGTGCCAGCAGCCCGCGTACTAGCGGGTTAAGGAGCTCCTACAATGAGCAGTTCTTC
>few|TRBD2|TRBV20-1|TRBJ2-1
CSARRRGFYNEQFF
TGCAGTGCTAGAAGGCGGGGGTTTTACAATGAGCAGTTCTTC
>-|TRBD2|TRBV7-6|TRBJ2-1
CASSPGLAGPVGEQFF
TGTGCCAGCAGCCCGGGACTAGCGGGACCTGTGGGGGAGCAGTTCTTC
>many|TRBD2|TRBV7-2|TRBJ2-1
CASSLPGASGSNEQFF
TGTGCCAGCAGCTTACCGGGGGCTAGCGGGAGCAATGAGCAGTTCTTC
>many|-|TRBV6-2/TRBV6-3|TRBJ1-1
CASSLLAGRGTEAFF
TGTGCCAGCAGTTTACTCGCGGGACGAGGAACTGAAGCTTTCTTT
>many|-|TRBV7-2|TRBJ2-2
CASIESRVTGELFF
TGTGCCAGCATCGAGAGCCGTGTCACCGGGGAGCTGTTTTTT
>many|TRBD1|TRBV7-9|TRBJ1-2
CASSTSGDRGNYGYTF
TGTGCCAGCAGCACTAGTGGTGACAGGGGGAACTATGGCTACACCTTC
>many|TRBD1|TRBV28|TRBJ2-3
CASSATGGLADTQYF
TGTGCCAGCAGTGCGACAGGGGGCTTGGCAGATACGCAGTATTTT
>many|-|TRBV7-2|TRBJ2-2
CASSLDPANTGELFF
TGTGCCAGCAGCTTAGATCCAGCGAACACCGGGGAGCTGTTTTTT
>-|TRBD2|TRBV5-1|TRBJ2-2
CASSLWTSANTGELFF
TGCGCCAGCAGCTTATGGACTAGCGCTAACACCGGGGAGCTGTTTTTT
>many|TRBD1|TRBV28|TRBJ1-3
CASSLSRGERRNTIYF
TGTGCCAGCAGTTTAAGCAGGGGGGAGCGGCGAAACACCATATATTTT
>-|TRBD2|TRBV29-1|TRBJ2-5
CSVEDRSGEHQETQYF
TGCAGCGTTGAAGATCGCAGCGGGGAGCACCAAGAGACCCAGTACTTC
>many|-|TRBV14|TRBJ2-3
CASSQGLGTDTQYF
TGTGCCAGCAGCCAGGGGTTAGGCACAGATACGCAGTATTTT
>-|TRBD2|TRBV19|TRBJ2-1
CASSILAGEYNEQFF
TGTGCCAGTAGTATCTTAGCGGGAGAATACAATGAGCAGTTCTTC
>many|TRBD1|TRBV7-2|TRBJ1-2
CASSLGQGGSYGYTF
TGTGCCAGCAGCTTAGGACAGGGTGGTAGCTATGGCTACACCTTC
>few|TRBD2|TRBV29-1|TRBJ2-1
CSVRTSGGAVYEQFF
TGCAGCGTTCGGACTAGCGGGGGGGCTGTCTATGAGCAGTTCTTC
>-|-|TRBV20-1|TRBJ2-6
CSAKSNIRSSGANVLTF
TGCAGTGCTAAAAGCAACATCCGGAGCTCTGGGGCCAACGTCCTGACTTTC
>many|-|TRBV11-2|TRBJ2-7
CASSLDRNSYEQYF
TGTGCCAGCAGCTTAGATAGAAACTCCTACGAGCAGTACTTC
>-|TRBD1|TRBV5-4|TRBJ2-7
CASSLARDRGYEQYF
TGTGCCAGCAGCCTGGCCCGGGACAGGGGTTACGAGCAGTACTTC
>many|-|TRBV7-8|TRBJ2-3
CASSLVGSPGSSTDTQYF
TGTGCCAGCAGCTTAGTAGGTTCCCCGGGGTCTAGCACAGATACGCAGTATTTT
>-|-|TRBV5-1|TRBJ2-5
CASSPVVLTTQETQYF
TGCGCCAGCAGCCCGGTAGTGTTGACCACCCAAGAGACCCAGTACTTC
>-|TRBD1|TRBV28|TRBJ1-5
CASSSPATGVNQPQHF
TGTGCCAGCAGTTCCCCTGCGACAGGGGTGAATCAGCCCCAGCATTTT
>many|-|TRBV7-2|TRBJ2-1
CASSLDSSSYNEQFF
TGTGCCAGCAGCTTAGACTCGAGCTCCTACAATGAGCAGTTCTTC
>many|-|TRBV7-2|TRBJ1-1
CASSLDRMGEAFF
TGTGCCAGCAGCCTAGACAGGATGGGTGAAGCTTTCTTT
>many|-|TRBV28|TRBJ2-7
CASRHGSSYEQYF
TGTGCCAGCAGACACGGGAGCTCCTACGAGCAGTACTTC
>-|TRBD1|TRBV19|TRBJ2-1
CASTVRGKKNEQFF
TGTGCCAGTACGGTCAGGGGGAAAAAGAATGAGCAGTTCTTC